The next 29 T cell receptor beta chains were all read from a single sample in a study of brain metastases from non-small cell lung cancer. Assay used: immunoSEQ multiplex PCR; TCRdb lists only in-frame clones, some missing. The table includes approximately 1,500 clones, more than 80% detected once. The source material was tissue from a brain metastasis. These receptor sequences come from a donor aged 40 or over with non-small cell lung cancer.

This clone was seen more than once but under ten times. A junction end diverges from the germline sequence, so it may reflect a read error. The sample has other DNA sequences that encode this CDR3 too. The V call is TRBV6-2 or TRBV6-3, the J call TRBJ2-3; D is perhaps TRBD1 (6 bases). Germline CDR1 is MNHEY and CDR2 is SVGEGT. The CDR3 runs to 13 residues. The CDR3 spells CASSWDNTDTQYF. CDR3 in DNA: TGTGCCAGTAGTTGGGACAACACAGATACGCAGTATTTT.

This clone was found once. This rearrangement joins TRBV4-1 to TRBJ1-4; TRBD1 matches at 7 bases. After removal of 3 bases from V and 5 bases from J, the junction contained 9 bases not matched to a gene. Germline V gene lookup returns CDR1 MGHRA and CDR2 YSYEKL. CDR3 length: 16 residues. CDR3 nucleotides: TGCGCCAGCAGCCATTTCACGGACAGGAGGAATGAAAAACTGTTTTTT. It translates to CASSHFTDRRNEKLFF.

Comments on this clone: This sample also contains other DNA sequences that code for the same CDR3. CDR3 residues: CASSWDNTDTQYF. CDR3 DNA: TGTGCCAGCAGTTGGGACAACACAGATACGCAGTATTTT. The chain employs TRBV6-2 or TRBV6-3 and TRBJ2-3; possibly TRBD1 for D (6 bases). Germline assignment: CDR1 MNHEY and CDR2 SVGEGT. V lost 4 bases to trimming and J lost 2 bases, with 7 bases between them. The CDR3 is 13 residues long.

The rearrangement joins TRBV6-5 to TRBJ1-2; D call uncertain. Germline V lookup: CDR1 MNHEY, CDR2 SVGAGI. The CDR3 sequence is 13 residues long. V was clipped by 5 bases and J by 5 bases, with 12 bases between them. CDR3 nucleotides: TGTGCCAGCAGTCCCACGGGCGGGTATGGCTACACCTTC. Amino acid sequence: CASSPTGGYGYTF.

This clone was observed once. The DNA of the CDR3 is TGCGCCAGCGGGACAGGGGTCACCACCTCCTACGAGCAGTACTTC. Its protein is CASGTGVTTSYEQYF. The chain uses TRBV5-1 and TRBJ2-7; 10 bases line up with TRBD1. Germline V gives CDR1 SGHRS, CDR2 YFSETQ. The CDR3 sequence is 15 residues long. The V segment lost 7 bases and the J segment 0 bases; nucleotides outside the gene matches: 7.

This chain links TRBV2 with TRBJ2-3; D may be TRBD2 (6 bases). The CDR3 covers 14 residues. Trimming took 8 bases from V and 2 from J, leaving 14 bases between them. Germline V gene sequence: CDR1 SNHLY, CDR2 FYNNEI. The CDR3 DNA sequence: TGTGCCAGCCGGGGAGGCAGCCCCACAGATACGCAGTATTTT. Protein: CASRGGSPTDTQYF.

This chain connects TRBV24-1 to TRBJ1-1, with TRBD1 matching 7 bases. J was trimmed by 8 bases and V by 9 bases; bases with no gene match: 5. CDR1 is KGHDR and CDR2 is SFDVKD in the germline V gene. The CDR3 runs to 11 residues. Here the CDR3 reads CATRLGGEAFF. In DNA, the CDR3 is TGTGCCACCCGCCTAGGGGGCGAAGCTTTCTTT.

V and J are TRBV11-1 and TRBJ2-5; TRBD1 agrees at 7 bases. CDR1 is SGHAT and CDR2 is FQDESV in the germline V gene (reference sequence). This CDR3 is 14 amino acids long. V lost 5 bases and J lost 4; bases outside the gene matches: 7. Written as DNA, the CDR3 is TGTGCCAGCAGCCATAACAGGGGCGGAGAGACCCAGTACTTC. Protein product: CASSHNRGGETQYF.

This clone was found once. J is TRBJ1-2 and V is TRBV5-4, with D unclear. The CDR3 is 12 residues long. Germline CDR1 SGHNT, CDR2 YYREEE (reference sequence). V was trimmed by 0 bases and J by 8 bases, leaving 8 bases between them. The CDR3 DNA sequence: TGTGCCAGCAGCTTGGTAGACGGCGGCTACACCTTC. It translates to CASSLVDGGYTF.

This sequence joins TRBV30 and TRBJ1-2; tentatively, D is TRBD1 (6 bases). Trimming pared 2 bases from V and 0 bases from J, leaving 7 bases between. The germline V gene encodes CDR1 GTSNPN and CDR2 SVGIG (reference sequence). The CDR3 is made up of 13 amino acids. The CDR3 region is CAWSSGANYGYTF. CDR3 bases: TGTGCCTGGAGTTCAGGGGCTAACTATGGCTACACCTTC.

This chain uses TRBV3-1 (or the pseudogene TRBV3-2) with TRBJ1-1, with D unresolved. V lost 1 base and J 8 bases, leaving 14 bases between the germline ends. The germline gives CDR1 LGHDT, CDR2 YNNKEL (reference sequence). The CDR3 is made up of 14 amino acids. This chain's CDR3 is CASSQGLEGREAFF. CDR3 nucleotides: TGTGCCAGCAGCCAAGGATTAGAGGGCCGAGAAGCTTTCTTT.

For the CDR3, the DNA is TGCGCCAGCAGCTTGGGGGGGATTGGTGCCCCTGGCTACACCTTC. Amino acid sequence: CASSLGGIGAPGYTF. V gene TRBV5-1 combines with J gene TRBJ1-2; weak D call: TRBD1 (5 bases). This CDR3 contains 15 residues. Germline V gene lookup returns CDR1 SGHRS and CDR2 YFSETQ. Trimming took off 0 bases at V and 7 bases at J, with 16 bases between the two ends.

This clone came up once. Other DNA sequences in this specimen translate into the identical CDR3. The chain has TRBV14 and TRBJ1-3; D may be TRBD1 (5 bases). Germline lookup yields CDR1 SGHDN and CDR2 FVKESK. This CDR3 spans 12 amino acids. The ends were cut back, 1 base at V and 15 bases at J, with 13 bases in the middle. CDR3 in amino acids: CASSQGPGPRYF. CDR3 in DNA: TGTGCCAGCAGCCAAGGCCCAGGGCCCAGATATTTT.

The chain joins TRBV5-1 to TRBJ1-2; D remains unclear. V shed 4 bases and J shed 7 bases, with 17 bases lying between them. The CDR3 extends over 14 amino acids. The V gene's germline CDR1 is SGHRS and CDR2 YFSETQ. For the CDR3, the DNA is TGCGCCAGCAGCCCAGGACTCGTCCCCTCTGGCTACACCTTC. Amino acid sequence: CASSPGLVPSGYTF.

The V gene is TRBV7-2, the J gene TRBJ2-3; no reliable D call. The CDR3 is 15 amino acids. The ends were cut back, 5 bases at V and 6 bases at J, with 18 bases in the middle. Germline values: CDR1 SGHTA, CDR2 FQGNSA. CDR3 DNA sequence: TGTGCCAGCAGCCCCGACGGAGTGGCCGGGGATACGCAGTATTTT. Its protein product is CASSPDGVAGDTQYF.

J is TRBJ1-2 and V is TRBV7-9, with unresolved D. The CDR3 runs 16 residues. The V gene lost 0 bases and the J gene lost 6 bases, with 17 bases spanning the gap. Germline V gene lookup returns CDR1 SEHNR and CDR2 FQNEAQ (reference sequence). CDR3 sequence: CASSLAIRIGSHGYTF. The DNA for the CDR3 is TGTGCCAGCAGCTTAGCGATACGAATAGGTTCGCATGGCTACACCTTC.

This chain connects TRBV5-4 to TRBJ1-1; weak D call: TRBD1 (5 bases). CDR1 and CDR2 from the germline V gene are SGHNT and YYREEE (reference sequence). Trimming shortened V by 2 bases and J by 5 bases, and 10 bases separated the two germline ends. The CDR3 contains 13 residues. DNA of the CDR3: TGTGCCAGCAGCTTCAGTGAGGGGACTGAAGCTTTCTTT. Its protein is CASSFSEGTEAFF.

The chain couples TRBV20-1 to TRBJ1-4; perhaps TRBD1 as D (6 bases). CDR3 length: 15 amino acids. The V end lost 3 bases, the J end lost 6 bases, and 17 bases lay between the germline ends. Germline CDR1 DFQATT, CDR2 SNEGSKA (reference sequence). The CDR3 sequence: CSASPRQEEDEKLFF. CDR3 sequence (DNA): TGCAGTGCTAGTCCTCGACAGGAGGAGGATGAAAAACTGTTTTTT.

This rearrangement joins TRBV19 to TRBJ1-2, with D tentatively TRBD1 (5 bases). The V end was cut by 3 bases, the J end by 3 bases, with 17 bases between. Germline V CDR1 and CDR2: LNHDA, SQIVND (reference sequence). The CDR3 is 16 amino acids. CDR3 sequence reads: CASSIGQGGTYYGYTF. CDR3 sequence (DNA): TGTGCCAGTAGTATTGGTCAGGGAGGAACTTACTATGGCTACACCTTC.

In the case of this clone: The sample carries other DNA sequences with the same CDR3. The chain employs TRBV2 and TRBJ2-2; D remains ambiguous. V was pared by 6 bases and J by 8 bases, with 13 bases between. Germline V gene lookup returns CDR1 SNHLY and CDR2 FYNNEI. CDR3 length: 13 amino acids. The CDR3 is CASSRVKIGELFF. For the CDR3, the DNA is TGTGCCAGCAGCCGGGTTAAGATTGGGGAGCTGTTTTTT.

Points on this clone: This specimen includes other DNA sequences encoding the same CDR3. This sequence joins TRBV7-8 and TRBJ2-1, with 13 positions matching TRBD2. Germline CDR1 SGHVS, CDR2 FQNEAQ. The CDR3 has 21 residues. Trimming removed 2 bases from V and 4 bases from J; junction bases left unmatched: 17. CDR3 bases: TGTGCCAGCAGCTTAAAACGGGGGCGGACTAGCGGGGGAATCCGATACAATGAGCAGTTCTTC. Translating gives CASSLKRGRTSGGIRYNEQFF.

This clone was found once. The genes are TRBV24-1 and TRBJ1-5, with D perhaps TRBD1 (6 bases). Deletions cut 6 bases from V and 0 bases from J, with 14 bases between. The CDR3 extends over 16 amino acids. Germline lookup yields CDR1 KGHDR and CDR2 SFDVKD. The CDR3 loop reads CATSPSDRNSNQPQHF. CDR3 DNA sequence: TGTGCCACCAGTCCGTCGGACAGAAATAGCAATCAGCCCCAGCATTTT.

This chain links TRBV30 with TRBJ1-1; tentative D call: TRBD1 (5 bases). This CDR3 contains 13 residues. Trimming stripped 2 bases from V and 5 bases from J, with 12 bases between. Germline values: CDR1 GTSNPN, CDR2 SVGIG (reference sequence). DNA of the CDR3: TGTGCCTGGAGTAGCGGGGGAAGGACTGAAGCTTTCTTT. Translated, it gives CAWSSGGRTEAFF.

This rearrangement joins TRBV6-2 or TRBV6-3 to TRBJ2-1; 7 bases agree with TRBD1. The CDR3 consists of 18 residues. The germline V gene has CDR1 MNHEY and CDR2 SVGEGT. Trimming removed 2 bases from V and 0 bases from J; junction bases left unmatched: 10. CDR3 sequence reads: CASSYERGRLSSYNEQFF. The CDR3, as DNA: TGTGCCAGCAGTTACGAAAGGGGGCGTCTTTCCTCCTACAATGAGCAGTTCTTC.

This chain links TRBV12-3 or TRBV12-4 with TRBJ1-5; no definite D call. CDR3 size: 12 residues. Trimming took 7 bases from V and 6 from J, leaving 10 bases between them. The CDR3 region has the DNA TGTGCCAGCAATACGGCAGGTCAGCCCCAGCATTTT. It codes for CASNTAGQPQHF.

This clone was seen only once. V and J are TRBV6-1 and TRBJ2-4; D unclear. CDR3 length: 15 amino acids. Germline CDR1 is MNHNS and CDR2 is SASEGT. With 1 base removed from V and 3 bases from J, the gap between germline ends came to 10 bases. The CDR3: CASSEGGIGKNIQYF. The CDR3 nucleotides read TGTGCCAGCAGTGAAGGGGGAATAGGCAAAAACATTCAGTACTTC.

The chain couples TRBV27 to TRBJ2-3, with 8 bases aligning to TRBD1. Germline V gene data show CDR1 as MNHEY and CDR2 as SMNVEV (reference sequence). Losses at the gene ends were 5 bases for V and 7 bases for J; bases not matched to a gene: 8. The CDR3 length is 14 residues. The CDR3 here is CASSGQGLRNTQYF. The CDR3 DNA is TGTGCCAGCAGTGGACAGGGACTCAGAAATACGCAGTATTTT.

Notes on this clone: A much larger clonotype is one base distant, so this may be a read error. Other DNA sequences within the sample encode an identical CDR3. The CDR3 nucleotides read TGCGCCAGCAGCTCCGGGACAGGGGGCTTTTACGAGCAGTACGTT. Its protein product is CASSSGTGGFYEQYV. The V call is TRBV5-1, the J call TRBJ2-7; TRBD1 aligns across 12 bases. Germline V CDR1 and CDR2: SGHRS, YFSETQ. The CDR3 is 15 residues long.

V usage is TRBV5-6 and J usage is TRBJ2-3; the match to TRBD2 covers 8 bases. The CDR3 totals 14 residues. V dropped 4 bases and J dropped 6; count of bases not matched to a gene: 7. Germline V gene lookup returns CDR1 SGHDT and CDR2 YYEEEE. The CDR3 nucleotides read TGTGCCAGCAGCATGTTCATAGCGGGGGATACGCAGTATTTT. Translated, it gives CASSMFIAGDTQYF.